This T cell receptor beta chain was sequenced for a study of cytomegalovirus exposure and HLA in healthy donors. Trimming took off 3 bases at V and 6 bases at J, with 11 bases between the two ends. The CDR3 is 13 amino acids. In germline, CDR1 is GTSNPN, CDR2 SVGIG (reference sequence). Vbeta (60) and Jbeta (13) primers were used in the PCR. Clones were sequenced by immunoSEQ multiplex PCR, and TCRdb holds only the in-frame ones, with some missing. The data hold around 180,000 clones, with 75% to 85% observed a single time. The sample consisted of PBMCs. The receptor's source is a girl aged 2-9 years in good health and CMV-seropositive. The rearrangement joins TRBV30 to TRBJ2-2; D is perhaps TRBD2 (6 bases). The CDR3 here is CAWRGLGPGELFF. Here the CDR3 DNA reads TGTGCCTGGAGGGGACTTGGGCCCGGGGAGCTGTTTTTT. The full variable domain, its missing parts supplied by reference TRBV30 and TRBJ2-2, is SQTIHQWPATLVQPVGSPLSLECTVEGTSNPNLYWYRQAAGRGLQLLFYSVGIGQISSEVPQNLSASRPQDRQFILSSKKLLLSDSGFYLCAWRGLGPGELFFGEGSRLTVL.